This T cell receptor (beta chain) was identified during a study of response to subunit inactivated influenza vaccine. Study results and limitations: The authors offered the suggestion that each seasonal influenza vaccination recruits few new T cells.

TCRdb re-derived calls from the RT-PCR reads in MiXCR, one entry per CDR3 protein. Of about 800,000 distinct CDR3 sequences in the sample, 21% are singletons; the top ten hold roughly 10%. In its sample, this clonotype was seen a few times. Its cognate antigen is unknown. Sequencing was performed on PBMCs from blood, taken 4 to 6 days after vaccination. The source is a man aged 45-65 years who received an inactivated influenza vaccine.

In DNA, the CDR3 is TGTGCCAGCAGCCACGGACAGGGCCAGGAGACCCAGTACTTC. Translating gives CASSHGQGQETQYF. V gene TRBV3-1 combines with J gene TRBJ2-5, with 8 nucleotides matching TRBD1. Germline V gene lookup returns CDR1 LGHDT and CDR2 YNNKEL (reference sequence). CDR3 length: 14 amino acids. V was pared by 3 bases and J by 5 bases, with 5 bases of the junction left unmatched.